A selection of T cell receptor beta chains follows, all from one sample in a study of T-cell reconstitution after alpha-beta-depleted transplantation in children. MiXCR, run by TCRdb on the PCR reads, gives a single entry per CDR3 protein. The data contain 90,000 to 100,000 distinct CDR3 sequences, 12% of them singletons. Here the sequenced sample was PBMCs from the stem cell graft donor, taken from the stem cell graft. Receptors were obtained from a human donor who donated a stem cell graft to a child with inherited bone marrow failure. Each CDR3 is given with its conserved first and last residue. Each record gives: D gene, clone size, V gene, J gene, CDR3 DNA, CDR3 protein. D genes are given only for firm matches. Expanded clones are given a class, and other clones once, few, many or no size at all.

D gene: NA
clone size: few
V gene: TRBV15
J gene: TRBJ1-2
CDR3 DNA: TGTGCCACCAGCAGAGACGGGAACTATGGCTACACCTTC
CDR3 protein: CATSRDGNYGYTF

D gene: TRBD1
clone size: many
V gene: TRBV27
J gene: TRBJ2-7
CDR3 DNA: TGTGCCAGCAGTCTACTCTCCGGGACAGGGCGGTTCGAGCAGTACTTC
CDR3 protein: CASSLLSGTGRFEQYF

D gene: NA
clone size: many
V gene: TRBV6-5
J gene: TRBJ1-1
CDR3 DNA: TGTGCCAGCAGTAGGGGTTCCACTGAAGCTTTCTTT
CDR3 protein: CASSRGSTEAFF

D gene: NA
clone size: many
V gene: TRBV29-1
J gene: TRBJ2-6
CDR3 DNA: TGCAGCGTTGAAAGAAGCGGTCAGGGGTCTGGGGCCAACGTCCTGACTTTC
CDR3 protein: CSVERSGQGSGANVLTF

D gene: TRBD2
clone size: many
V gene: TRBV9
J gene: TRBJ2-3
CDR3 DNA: TGTGCCAGCAGCGTAGCAGCTAGCGGGGGGGATACGCAGTATTTT
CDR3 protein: CASSVAASGGDTQYF

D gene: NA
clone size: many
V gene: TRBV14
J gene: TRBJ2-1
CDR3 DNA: TGTGCCAGCAGCCAAAGGCTCAACTCCTACAATGAGCAGTTCTTC
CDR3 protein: CASSQRLNSYNEQFF

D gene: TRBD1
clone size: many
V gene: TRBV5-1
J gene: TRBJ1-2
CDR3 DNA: TGCGCCAGCAGCGGACAGGGAGACTATGGCTACACCTTC
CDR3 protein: CASSGQGDYGYTF

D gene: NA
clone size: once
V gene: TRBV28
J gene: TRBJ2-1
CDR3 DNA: TGTGCCATCGGCCCCGAGACGGGATACTACAATGAGCAGTTCTTC
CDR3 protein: CAIGPETGYYNEQFF

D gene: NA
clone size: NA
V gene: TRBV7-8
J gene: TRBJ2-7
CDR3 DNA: TGTGCCAGCAGCTTGGGGCTAGATTTCTACGAGCAGTACTTC
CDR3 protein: CASSLGLDFYEQYF

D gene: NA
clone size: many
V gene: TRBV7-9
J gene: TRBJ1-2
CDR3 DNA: TGTGCCAGCAGCTTAGCGACACAGGGCCACTATGGCTACACCTTC
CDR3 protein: CASSLATQGHYGYTF

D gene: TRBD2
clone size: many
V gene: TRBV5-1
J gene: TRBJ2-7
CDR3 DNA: TGCGCCAGCAGCTTGGTTAGCGGGGTCTCCTACGAGCAGTACTTC
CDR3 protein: CASSLVSGVSYEQYF